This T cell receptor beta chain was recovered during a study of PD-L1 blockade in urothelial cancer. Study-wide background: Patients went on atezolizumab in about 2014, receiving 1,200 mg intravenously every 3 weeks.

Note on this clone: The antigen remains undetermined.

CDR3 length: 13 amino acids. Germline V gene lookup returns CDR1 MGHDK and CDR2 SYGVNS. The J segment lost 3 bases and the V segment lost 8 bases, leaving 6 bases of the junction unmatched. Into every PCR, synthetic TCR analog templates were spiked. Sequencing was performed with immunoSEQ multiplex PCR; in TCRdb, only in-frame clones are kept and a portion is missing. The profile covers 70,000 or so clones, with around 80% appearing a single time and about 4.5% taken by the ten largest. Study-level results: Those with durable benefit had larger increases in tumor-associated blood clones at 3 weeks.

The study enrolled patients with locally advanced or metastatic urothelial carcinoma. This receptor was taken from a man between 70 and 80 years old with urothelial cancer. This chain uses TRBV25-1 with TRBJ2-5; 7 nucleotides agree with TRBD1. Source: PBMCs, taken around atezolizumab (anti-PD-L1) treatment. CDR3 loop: CASVSDREETQYF. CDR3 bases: TGTGCCAGCGTTTCCGACAGGGAAGAGACCCAGTACTTC. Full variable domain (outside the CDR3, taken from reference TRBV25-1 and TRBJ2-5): EADIYQTPRYLVIGTGKKITLECSQTMGHDKMYWYQQDPGMELHLIHYSYGVNSTEKGDLSSESTVSRIRTEHFPLTLESARPSHTSQYLCASVSDREETQYFGPGTRLLVL.